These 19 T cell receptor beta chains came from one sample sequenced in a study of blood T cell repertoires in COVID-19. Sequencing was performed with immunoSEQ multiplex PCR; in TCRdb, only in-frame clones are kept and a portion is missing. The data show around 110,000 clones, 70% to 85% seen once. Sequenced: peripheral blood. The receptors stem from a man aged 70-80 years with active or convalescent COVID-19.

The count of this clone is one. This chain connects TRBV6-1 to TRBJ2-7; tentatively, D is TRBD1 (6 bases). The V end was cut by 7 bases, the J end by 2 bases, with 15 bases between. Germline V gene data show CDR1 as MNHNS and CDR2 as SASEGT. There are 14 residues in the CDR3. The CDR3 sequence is CASNIQGPTYEQYF. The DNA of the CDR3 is TGTGCCAGCAACATACAGGGACCGACCTACGAGCAGTACTTC.

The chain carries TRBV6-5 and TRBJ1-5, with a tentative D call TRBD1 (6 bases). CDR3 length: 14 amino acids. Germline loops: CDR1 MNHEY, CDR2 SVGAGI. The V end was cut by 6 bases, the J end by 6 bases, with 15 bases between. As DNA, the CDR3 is TGTGCCAGCAGGCCGTGGGCAGGGGCTCAGCCCCAGCATTTT. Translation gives CASRPWAGAQPQHF.

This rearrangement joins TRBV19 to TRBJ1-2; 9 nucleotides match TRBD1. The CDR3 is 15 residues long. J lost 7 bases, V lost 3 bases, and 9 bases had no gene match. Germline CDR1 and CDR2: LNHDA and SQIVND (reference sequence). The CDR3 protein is CASSIATGGRGGYTF. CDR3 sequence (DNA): TGTGCCAGTAGTATCGCCACAGGGGGCAGGGGTGGCTACACCTTC.

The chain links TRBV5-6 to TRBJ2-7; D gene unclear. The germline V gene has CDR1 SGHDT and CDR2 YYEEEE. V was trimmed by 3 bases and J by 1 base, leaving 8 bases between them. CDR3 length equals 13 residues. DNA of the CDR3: TGTGCCAGCAGCTCAGCGAAATCCTACGAGCAGTACTTC. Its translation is CASSSAKSYEQYF.

In nucleotides, the CDR3 is TGTGCCAGCAGCTTAGGGCAGGGGGCCACTGAAGCTTTCTTT. Its translation: CASSLGQGATEAFF. V gene TRBV11-2 combines with J gene TRBJ1-1; 8 positions agree with TRBD1. Germline V gene lookup returns CDR1 SGHAT and CDR2 FQNNGV. The CDR3 has 14 residues. The junction had 2 bases not matched to a gene; V was cut back by 1 base and J by 4 bases. Drawing the rest from reference TRBV11-2 and TRBJ1-1, the complete variable domain is EAGVAQSPRYKIIEKRQSVAFWCNPISGHATLYWYQQILGQGPKLLIQFQNNGVVDDSQLPKDRFSAERLKGVDSTLKIQPAKLEDSAVYLCASSLGQGATEAFFGQGTRLTVV.

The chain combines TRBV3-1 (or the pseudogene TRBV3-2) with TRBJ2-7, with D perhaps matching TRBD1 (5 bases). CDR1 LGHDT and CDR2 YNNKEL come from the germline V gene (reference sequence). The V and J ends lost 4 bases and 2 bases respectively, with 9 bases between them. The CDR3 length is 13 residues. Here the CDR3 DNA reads TGTGCCAGCAGCCGTCAGGGCACCTACGAGCAGTACTTC. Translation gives CASSRQGTYEQYF.

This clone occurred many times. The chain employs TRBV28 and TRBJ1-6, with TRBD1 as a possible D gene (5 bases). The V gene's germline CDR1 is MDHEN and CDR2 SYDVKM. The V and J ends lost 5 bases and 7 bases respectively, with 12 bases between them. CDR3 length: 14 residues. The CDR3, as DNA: TGTGCCAGCAGTCGGGGGGGTATGAATTCACCCCTCCACTTT. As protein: CASSRGGMNSPLHF.

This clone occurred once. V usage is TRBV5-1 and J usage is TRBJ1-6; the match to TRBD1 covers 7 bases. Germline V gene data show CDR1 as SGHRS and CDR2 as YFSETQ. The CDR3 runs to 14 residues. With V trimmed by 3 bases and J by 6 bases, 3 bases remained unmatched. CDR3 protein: CASSSGTVNSPLHF. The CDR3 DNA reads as TGCGCCAGCAGCTCAGGGACAGTTAATTCACCCCTCCACTTT. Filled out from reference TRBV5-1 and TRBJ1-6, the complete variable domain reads KAGVTQTPRYLIKTRGQQVTLSCSPISGHRSVSWYQQTPGQGLQFLFEYFSETQRNKGNFPGRFSGRQFSNSRSEMNVSTLELGDSALYLCASSSGTVNSPLHFGNGTRLTVT.

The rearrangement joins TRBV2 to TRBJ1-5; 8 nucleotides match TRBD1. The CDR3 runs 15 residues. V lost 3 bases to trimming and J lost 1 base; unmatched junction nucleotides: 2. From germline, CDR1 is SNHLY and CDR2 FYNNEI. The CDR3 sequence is CASSEQGASNQPQHF. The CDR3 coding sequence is TGTGCCAGCAGTGAGCAGGGGGCAAGCAATCAGCCCCAGCATTTT.

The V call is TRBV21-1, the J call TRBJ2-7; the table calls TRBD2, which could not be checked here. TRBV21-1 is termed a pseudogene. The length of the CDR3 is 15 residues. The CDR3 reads CASSKRRTTTYEQYF. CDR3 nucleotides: TGTGCCAGCAGCAAAAGGCGGACTACTACCTACGAGCAGTACTTC.

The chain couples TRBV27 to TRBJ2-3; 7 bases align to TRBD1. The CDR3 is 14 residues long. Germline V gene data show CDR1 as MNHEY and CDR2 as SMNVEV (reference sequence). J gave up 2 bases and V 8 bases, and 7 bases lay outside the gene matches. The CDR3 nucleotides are TGTGCCAGCGCAGGAACAGGGGACACAGATACGCAGTATTTT. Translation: CASAGTGDTDTQYF.

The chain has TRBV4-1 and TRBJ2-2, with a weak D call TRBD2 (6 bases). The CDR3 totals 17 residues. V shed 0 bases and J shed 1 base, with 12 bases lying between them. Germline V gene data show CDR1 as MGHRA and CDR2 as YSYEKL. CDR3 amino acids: CASSQDRVGGNTGELFF. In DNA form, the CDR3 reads TGCGCCAGCAGCCAAGATCGGGTCGGGGGGAACACCGGGGAGCTGTTTTTT.

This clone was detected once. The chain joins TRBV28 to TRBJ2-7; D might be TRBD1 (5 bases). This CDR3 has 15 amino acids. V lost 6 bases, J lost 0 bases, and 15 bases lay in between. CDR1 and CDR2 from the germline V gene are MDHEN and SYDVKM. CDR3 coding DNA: TGTGCCAGCAGGCAAGGAATCGACAGCTCCTACGAGCAGTACTTC. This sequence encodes CASRQGIDSSYEQYF.

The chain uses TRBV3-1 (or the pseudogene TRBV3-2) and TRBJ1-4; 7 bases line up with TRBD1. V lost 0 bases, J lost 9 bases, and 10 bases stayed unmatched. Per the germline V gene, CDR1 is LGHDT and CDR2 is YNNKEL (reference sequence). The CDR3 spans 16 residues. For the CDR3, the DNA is TGTGCCAGCAGCCAAGATACGGGACAGAGGTCCCAAAAACTGTTTTTT. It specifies CASSQDTGQRSQKLFF.

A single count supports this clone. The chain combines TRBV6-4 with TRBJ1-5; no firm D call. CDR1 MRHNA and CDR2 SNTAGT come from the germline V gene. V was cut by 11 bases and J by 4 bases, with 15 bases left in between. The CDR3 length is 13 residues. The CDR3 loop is CAPNPLINQPQHF. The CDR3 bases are TGTGCCCCTAATCCATTAATAAATCAGCCCCAGCATTTT.

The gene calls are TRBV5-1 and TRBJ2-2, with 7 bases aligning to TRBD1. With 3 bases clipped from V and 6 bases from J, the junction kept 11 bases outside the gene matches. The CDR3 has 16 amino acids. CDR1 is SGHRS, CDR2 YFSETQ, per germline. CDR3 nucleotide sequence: TGCGCCAGCAGCTACGGGGAGACAGGGAAACCCGGGGAGCTGTTTTTT. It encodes CASSYGETGKPGELFF.

CDR3 nucleotides: TGTGCCAGCAGCCAAGATGGGACTATCAATGAGCAGTTCTTC. This gives the protein CASSQDGTINEQFF. The rearrangement links TRBV4-2 to TRBJ2-1; 7 bases map to TRBD2. Germline V CDR1 and CDR2: LGHNA, YNFKEQ. The V and J ends lost 0 bases and 6 bases, in that order; junction bases with no gene match: 2. The CDR3 totals 14 residues.

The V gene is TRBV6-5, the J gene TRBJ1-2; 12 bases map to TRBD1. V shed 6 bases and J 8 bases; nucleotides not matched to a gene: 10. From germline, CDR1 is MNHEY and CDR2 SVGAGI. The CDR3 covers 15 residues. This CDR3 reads CASSTPGQGASGYTF. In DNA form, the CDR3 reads TGTGCCAGCAGCACTCCGGGACAGGGGGCGTCGGGCTACACCTTC.

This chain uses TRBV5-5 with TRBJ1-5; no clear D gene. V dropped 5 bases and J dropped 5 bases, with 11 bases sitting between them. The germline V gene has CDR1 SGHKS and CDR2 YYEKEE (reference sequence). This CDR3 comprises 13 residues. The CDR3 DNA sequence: TGTGCCAGCAGTCAGTTCGTTGATCAGCCCCAGCATTTT. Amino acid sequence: CASSQFVDQPQHF. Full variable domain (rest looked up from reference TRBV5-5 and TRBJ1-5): DAGVTQSPTHLIKTRGQQVTLRCSPISGHKSVSWYQQVLGQGPQFIFQYYEKEERGRGNFPDRFSARQFPNYSSELNVNALLLGDSALYLCASSQFVDQPQHFGDGTRLSIL.